This is a list of T cell receptor beta chains from one sample in a study of blood T cell repertoires in COVID-19. Clones were sequenced by immunoSEQ multiplex PCR, and TCRdb holds only the in-frame ones, with some missing. The sample lists around 140,000 clones, about 91% seen once, with 1.5% to 1.9% in the top ten. Sequencing input: peripheral blood. Receptor source: a woman aged 60 to 75 with acute or convalescent COVID-19. The CDR3 runs from the conserved cysteine through the conserved F or W. D genes are given only for firm matches. Clone size is given for some rows only: seen once, a few or many times, or a class if the clone is expanded.

J | V | size | D | DNA | CDR3
TRBJ2-1 | TRBV30 | NA | NA | TGTGCCTGGGGCAGGGCAGCCAATGAGCAGTTCTTC | CAWGRAANEQFF
TRBJ1-6 | TRBV3-1/TRBV3-2 | NA | NA | TGTGCCAGCAGCCAGGGCAGGCGTTCACCCCTCCACTTT | CASSQGRRSPLHF
TRBJ2-1 | TRBV5-1 | NA | NA | TGCGCCAGCAGCTTGGTGTGGCAGGGAAACAATGAGCAGTTCTTC | CASSLVWQGNNEQFF
TRBJ1-1 | TRBV7-9 | NA | TRBD1 | TGTGCCAGCAGCTTATGGACAGGGAAAAACACTGAAGCTTTCTTT | CASSLWTGKNTEAFF
TRBJ1-2 | TRBV18 | once | NA | TGTGCCAGCTCACCAATTTCTATGCGCGGGGTCTACACCTTC | CASSPISMRGVYTF
TRBJ2-1 | TRBV11-3 | NA | TRBD2 | TGTGCCAGCAGCCCTGGGACTAGCTCCTACAATGAGCAGTTCTTC | CASSPGTSSYNEQFF
TRBJ2-2 | TRBV5-6 | NA | TRBD1 | TGTGCCAGCAGCTTCTACGACAGGGATATCGGGGAGCTGTTTTTT | CASSFYDRDIGELFF
TRBJ2-7 | TRBV7-2 | NA | TRBD2 | TGTGCCAGCAGCCCGACGGGACTAGCTCCCTACGAGCAGTACTTC | CASSPTGLAPYEQYF
TRBJ2-6 | TRBV6-5 | NA | TRBD2 | TGTGCCAGCAGTTACGGCGGGGGGCCTGGGGCCAACGTCCTGACTTTC | CASSYGGGPGANVLTF
TRBJ2-7 | TRBV27 | NA | NA | TGTGCCAGCAGTTTATATAGGGGATACGAGCAGTACTTC | CASSLYRGYEQYF
TRBJ2-5 | TRBV7-2 | NA | TRBD1 | TGTGCCAGCAGCTTTGACAGGGGGGTGACAGAGACCCAGTACTTC | CASSFDRGVTETQYF
TRBJ2-1 | TRBV28 | NA | NA | TGTGCCAGCAGTTCCGGATCCCGAAGAGGGAATGAGCAGTTCTTC | CASSSGSRRGNEQFF
TRBJ1-1 | TRBV6-5 | NA | NA | TGTGCCAGCAGATGGGGGGTTTCGAACACTGAAGCTTTCTTT | CASRWGVSNTEAFF
TRBJ2-1 | TRBV7-8 | NA | NA | TGTGCCAGCAGTCCCAGGGTTTGGACCTACTCGGGGCAGTTCTTC | CASSPRVWTYSGQFF
TRBJ2-2 | TRBV4-3 | NA | NA | TGCGCCAGCAGCCAAGAATGGAGGGTCACCGGGGAGCTGTTTTTT | CASSQEWRVTGELFF
TRBJ1-5 | TRBV10-3 | NA | NA | TGTGCCATCAGTGTAGCGCCTAGCAATCAGCCCCAGCATTTT | CAISVAPSNQPQHF
TRBJ1-1 | TRBV3-1/TRBV3-2 | NA | NA | TGTGCCAGCAGCCAAGTACATACTGAAGCTTTCTTT | CASSQVHTEAFF
TRBJ1-2 | TRBV6-5 | NA | TRBD1 | TGTGCCAGCAATCCAGGGGGAAACTATGGCTACACCTTC | CASNPGGNYGYTF
TRBJ2-3 | TRBV19 | NA | TRBD2 | TGTGCCAGTAGTTGGACCGGGACTAGCCTCCCAGATACGCAGTATTTT | CASSWTGTSLPDTQYF
TRBJ1-1 | TRBV9 | NA | NA | TGTGCCAGCAGCGTATTTGGAGTGAACACTGAAGCTTTCTTT | CASSVFGVNTEAFF
TRBJ1-6 | TRBV18 | NA | NA | TGTGCCAGCTCTCAAGACAGCTTTAATTCACCCCTCCACTTT | CASSQDSFNSPLHF
TRBJ2-7 | TRBV4-1 | few | TRBD2 | TGCGCCAGCAGCCACCCGGGGGGGCTTCCCTACGAGCAGTACTTC | CASSHPGGLPYEQYF
TRBJ1-6 | TRBV9 | NA | NA | TGTGCCAGCAGCGTAGAAGATCAACTCTATAATTCACCCCTCCACTTT | CASSVEDQLYNSPLHF
TRBJ1-1 | TRBV6-2/TRBV6-3 | few | NA | TGTGCCAGCAGTTACGCGGGGGCGCGTGGGGTTAAGAACACTGAAGCTTTCTTT | CASSYAGARGVKNTEAFF
TRBJ1-1 | TRBV6-6 | NA | TRBD1 | TGTGCCAGCAGTTCGGGACAGGGTAAAATGAACACTGAAGCTTTCTTT | CASSSGQGKMNTEAFF
TRBJ1-4 | TRBV21-1 | NA | NA | TGTGCCAGCAGCAAAGGGACAGGGATCGGGGCAACTAATGAAAAACTGTTTTTT | CASSKGTGIGATNEKLFF
TRBJ2-7 | TRBV5-1 | NA | TRBD2 | TGCGCCAGCGCGGCTAGCGGATACGAGCAGTACTTC | CASAASGYEQYF
TRBJ1-1 | TRBV25-1 | NA | NA | TGTGCCAGCAGTGAACAGGGGACCACTGAAGCTTTCTTT | CASSEQGTTEAFF
TRBJ2-1 | TRBV6-2/TRBV6-3 | NA | TRBD2 | TGTGCCAGCAGTTACCCGACTAGCGGGGGGGCGGCGACATACAATGAGCAGTTCTTC | CASSYPTSGGAATYNEQFF
TRBJ2-1 | TRBV7-8 | NA | TRBD2 | TGTGCCAGCAGCTTTGGGGCTAGCGGTTACAATGAGCAGTTCTTC | CASSFGASGYNEQFF
TRBJ1-2 | TRBV6-5 | NA | TRBD1 | TGTGCCAGCACCGAAGTTCCGGGACAGGGGTTTGGCTACACCTTC | CASTEVPGQGFGYTF
TRBJ2-7 | TRBV28 | NA | NA | TGTGCCAGCAGTTTTTCCTCTAGTCGGAACGAGCAGTACTTC | CASSFSSSRNEQYF
TRBJ1-2 | TRBV29-1 | NA | TRBD1 | TGCAGCGTTGGACCTACAGGGGGCGGCTACACCTTC | CSVGPTGGGYTF
TRBJ2-7 | TRBV6-5 | few | TRBD2 | TGTGCCAGCAGTTACCCGGGGGGGTACGAGCAGTACTTC | CASSYPGGYEQYF
TRBJ2-2 | TRBV6-2/TRBV6-3 | NA | NA | TGTGCCAGCAGTTACACCAGTATGAACACCGGGGAGCTGTTTTTT | CASSYTSMNTGELFF
TRBJ2-7 | TRBV30 | NA | TRBD1 | TGTGCCTGGAGGACCCCGGGACAGGGGTACGAGCAGTACTTC | CAWRTPGQGYEQYF
TRBJ2-3 | TRBV11-1 | NA | TRBD1 | TGTGCCAGCAGCCTGGGACAGGGCCCGCCAAGGGATACGCAGTATTTT | CASSLGQGPPRDTQYF
TRBJ2-7 | TRBV12-3/TRBV12-4 | NA | NA | TGTGCCAGCAAGGGACAAGGTGCCTACGAGCAGTACTTC | CASKGQGAYEQYF
TRBJ2-3 | TRBV2 | NA | NA | TGTGCCAGCAGTGACCTGCAGGGAATACTTGAGCGTGATACGCAGTATTTT | CASSDLQGILERDTQYF
TRBJ1-4 | TRBV19 | NA | TRBD1 | TGTGCCAGTACCCCACAGGGGGGGCACAGTGATGAAAAACTGTTTTTT | CASTPQGGHSDEKLFF
TRBJ2-7 | TRBV29-1 | NA | NA | TGCAGCGTTGAAGAGGGGGCGGATGGCGAGCAGTACTTC | CSVEEGADGEQYF
TRBJ1-2 | TRBV11-2 | NA | NA | TGTGCCAGCAGCTTCGTCGAGGATAGCTATGGCTACACCTTC | CASSFVEDSYGYTF
TRBJ2-5 | TRBV15 | once | NA | TGTGCCACCAGCAGAGCCGACACACGTCTCCAAGAGACCCAGTACTTC | CATSRADTRLQETQYF
TRBJ1-5 | TRBV7-9 | NA | TRBD1 | TGTGCCAGCAGCCAGGACAGGGGGCGCCTTAAAGAGCCCCAGCATTTT | CASSQDRGRLKEPQHF